This T cell receptor beta chain stems from a study of blood T cells in healthy people across ages. This CDR3 is built from 16 residues. CDR1 MGHRA and CDR2 YSYEKL come from the germline V gene. V lost 8 bases to trimming and J lost 9 bases; unmatched junction nucleotides: 15. Through a sample-barcoded 5' primer and a J-beta primer mix, a second PCR was run for roughly 6 to 12 cycles. A single record per CDR3 protein comes from TCRdb applying MiXCR to the 5' RACE reads. The sample has fewer than 2,000,000 distinct CDR3 sequences, approximately 32% seen once. Study-wide findings and caveats: Any changes in expanded clonotypes were possibly confounded, as donor CMV status remained unknown.

Concerning this clonotype itself: Its antigen is not known.

This sequence was found in a woman between 25 and 40 years old in good health. This rearrangement joins TRBV4-1 to TRBJ2-1; 11 nucleotides agree with TRBD2. Sequenced input: blood. CDR3 protein: CASDPGVAGGLGEQFF. CDR3 coding DNA: TGCGCCAGCGACCCCGGGGTAGCGGGGGGGCTCGGTGAGCAGTTCTTC.